These 11 T cell receptor beta chains share one sample of origin, sequenced in a study of T cell repertoires in cytomegalovirus infection. TCRdb analysed the reads with MiXCR anew, one entry per CDR3 protein. The data show fewer than 650,000 distinct CDR3 sequences, with 40% seen just once and about 48% held by the top ten. No cognate antigen is known for these TCRs. Sequenced material: cultured PBMCs, taken from culture after CMV antigen stimulation. The source is a human donor in good health (CMV status not recorded). Some clones in this sample may be carry-over from other donors' samples.

This clonotype has just a few counts. The V gene is TRBV11-2, the J gene TRBJ2-4; D may correspond to TRBD1 or TRBD2 (6 bases each). The CDR3 consists of 17 residues. From germline, CDR1 is SGHAT and CDR2 FQNNGV. The V and J ends lost 5 bases and 1 base respectively, with 18 bases between them. CDR3 DNA: TGTGCCAGCAGCACCCGTCTGGAGGGGGTGGCCAAAAACATTCAGTACTTC. Translating it yields CASSTRLEGVAKNIQYF.

The table lists this clonotype with a count of one. The gene calls are TRBV29-1 and TRBJ2-7, with TRBD1 matching over 7 bases. CDR1 and CDR2 (germline): SQVTM, ANQGSEA. This CDR3 region has 10 residues. With V trimmed by 6 bases and J by 9 bases, 5 bases remained unmatched. CDR3: CSVGGQVQYF. In nucleotides, the CDR3 is TGCAGCGTGGGTGGACAGGTGCAGTACTTC.

The chain carries TRBV6-5 and TRBJ1-1; D unclear. Trimming pared 6 bases from V and 2 bases from J, leaving 13 bases between. Per germline, CDR1 MNHEY and CDR2 SVGAGI. CDR3 length equals 14 residues. The CDR3 sequence is CASRQTFDNTEAFF. For the CDR3, the DNA is TGTGCCAGCAGACAGACTTTTGATAACACTGAAGCTTTCTTT.

This clonotype was picked up a small number of times. The V call is TRBV7-2, the J call TRBJ1-6, with 7 bases fitting TRBD1. Germline V CDR1 and CDR2: SGHTA, FQGNSA. This CDR3 is built from 13 residues. V trimming: 3 bases; J trimming: 9 bases; junction bases outside the gene matches: 2. The DNA of the CDR3 is TGTGCCAGCAGCTTCCCAGGGGGTTCACCCCTCCACTTT. It encodes CASSFPGGSPLHF.

The chain joins TRBV9 to TRBJ2-1; D might be TRBD2 (5 bases). The CDR3 extends over 14 amino acids. Trimming removed 0 bases from V and 7 bases from J, with 11 bases in between. CDR1 is SGDLS and CDR2 is YYNGEE in the germline V gene. This CDR3 reads CASSVDTGSNEQFF. CDR3 coding DNA: TGTGCCAGCAGCGTAGACACGGGATCAAATGAGCAGTTCTTC.

This clonotype was seen only once. The V call is TRBV6-8, the J call TRBJ1-5; 8 nucleotides agree with TRBD1. The V segment lost 6 bases and the J segment 4 bases; nucleotides outside the gene matches: 8. The CDR3 is 15 residues long. The V gene's germline CDR1 is MNHGY and CDR2 SAAAGT. The chain's CDR3 is CASSLDRAKNQPQHF. CDR3 DNA sequence: TGTGCCAGCAGCTTGGACAGGGCTAAAAATCAGCCCCAGCATTTT.

The rearrangement uses TRBV6-6 and TRBJ1-6, with D tentatively TRBD1 (5 bases). Germline values: CDR1 MNHNY, CDR2 SVGAGI (reference sequence). The V end lost 8 bases, the J end lost 11 bases, and 13 bases lay between the germline ends. The CDR3 length is 12 residues. CDR3 in amino acids: CASVGGLAPLHF. CDR3 bases: TGTGCCAGCGTCGGGGGTTTGGCACCCCTCCACTTT.

V usage is TRBV11-3 and J usage is TRBJ2-1; 8 bases match TRBD2. Trimming cost V 5 bases and J 6 bases; bases outside gene matches: 9. The CDR3 is made up of 15 amino acids. Looked up from germline, CDR1 is SGHNT and CDR2 is YENEEA. This CDR3 reads CASSDRLARVNEQFF. The CDR3 DNA reads TGTGCCAGCAGCGATCGACTAGCGAGGGTCAATGAGCAGTTCTTC.

V gene TRBV20-1 combines with J gene TRBJ1-3, with TRBD1 as a possible D gene (5 bases). This CDR3 spans 15 amino acids. Per germline, CDR1 DFQATT and CDR2 SNEGSKA (reference sequence). V was clipped by 1 base and J by 5 bases, with 15 bases between them. The CDR3 spells CSARVPGPGRNTIYF. The CDR3 DNA follows: TGCAGTGCTAGAGTGCCGGGACCGGGGCGAAACACCATATATTTT.

The rearrangement links TRBV10-3 to TRBJ1-5; tentatively, D is TRBD1 (5 bases). The CDR3 length is 13 residues. CDR1 and CDR2 from the germline V gene are ENHRY and SYGVKD. Trimming stripped 4 bases from V and 3 bases from J, with 7 bases between. The CDR3 loop is CAISGQNNQPQHF. CDR3 DNA: TGTGCCATCAGTGGACAGAACAATCAGCCCCAGCATTTT.

This clonotype was seen more than once but under ten times. This chain links TRBV7-2 with TRBJ1-5, with D perhaps TRBD1 (5 bases). The CDR3 is made up of 19 amino acids. Germline CDR1 is SGHTA and CDR2 is FQGNSA. Trimming cost V 5 bases and J 5 bases, with 28 bases left between them. Here the CDR3 DNA reads TGTGCCAGCAGCCTCATCGGTTCGGGGGATTACGGGGCCCATCAGCCCCAGCATTTT. Residues: CASSLIGSGDYGAHQPQHF.